The subject of this entry is one T cell receptor (beta chain). The antigen is not known. This record comes from a study of cytomegalovirus exposure and HLA in healthy donors. PCR employed 60 Vbeta and 13 Jbeta primers. Study processing details: Later work found around 72 million unique TCR beta chains, with 9 million to 13 million shared. Using immunoSEQ multiplex PCR, the repertoire was profiled, and TCRdb retains in-frame clones only, with some absent. The V and J calls and clone size are taken from that table; D and trimming were inferred from the DNA. The sample contains 150,000 to 200,000 clones, 70% to 80% of which appear only once. Study-wide results and limits: Presence/absence analyses took donor sequencing depth as roughly uniform. Earlier analysis looked at TCR beta V segments, and most were productive about 87% or about 30% of the time.

This CDR3 is 13 amino acids long. With 2 bases removed from V and 9 bases from J, the gap between germline ends came to 13 bases. This clonotype was obtained from a man aged 55 to 70 in good health and CMV-seronegative. The sequenced material came from PBMCs. The chain carries TRBV23-1 and TRBJ2-5; D is perhaps TRBD2 (5 bases). TRBV23-1 is an open reading frame whose function is uncertain. CDR3 coding DNA: TGCGCCAGCAGTCAAGGGCTACTCGGGGCCCAGTACTTC. Encoded protein: CASSQGLLGAQYF.